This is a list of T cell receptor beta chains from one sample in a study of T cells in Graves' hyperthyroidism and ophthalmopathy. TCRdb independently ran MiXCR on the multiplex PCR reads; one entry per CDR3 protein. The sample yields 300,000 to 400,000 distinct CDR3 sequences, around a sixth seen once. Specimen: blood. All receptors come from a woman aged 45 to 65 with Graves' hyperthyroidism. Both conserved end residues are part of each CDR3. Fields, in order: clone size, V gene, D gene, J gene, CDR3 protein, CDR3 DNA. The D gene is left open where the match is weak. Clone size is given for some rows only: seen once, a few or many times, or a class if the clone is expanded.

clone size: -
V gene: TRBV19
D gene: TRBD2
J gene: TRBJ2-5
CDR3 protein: CASSPREKTQETQYF
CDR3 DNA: TGTGCCAGTAGCCCGCGGGAGAAAACGCAAGAGACCCAGTACTTC

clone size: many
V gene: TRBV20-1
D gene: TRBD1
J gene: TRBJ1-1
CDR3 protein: CSADPTGPQIYTEAFF
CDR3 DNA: TGCAGTGCCGATCCGACAGGGCCCCAGATTTACACTGAAGCTTTCTTT

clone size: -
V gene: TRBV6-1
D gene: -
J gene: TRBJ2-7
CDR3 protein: CASSDRAGRWEQYF
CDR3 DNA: TGTGCCAGCAGTGACCGGGCGGGCCGGTGGGAGCAGTACTTC

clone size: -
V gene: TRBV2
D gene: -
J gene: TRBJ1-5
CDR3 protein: CASSGQGQPQHF
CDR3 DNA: TGTGCCAGCAGTGGTCAGGGTCAGCCCCAGCATTTT

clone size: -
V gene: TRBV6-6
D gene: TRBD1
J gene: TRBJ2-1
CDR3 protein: CASSYSQGAYYNEQFF
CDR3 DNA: TGTGCCAGCAGTTACTCACAGGGGGCCTACTACAATGAGCAGTTCTTC

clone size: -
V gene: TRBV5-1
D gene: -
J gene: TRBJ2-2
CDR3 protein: CASQGVRGTTGELFF
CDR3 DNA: TGCGCCTCTCAAGGTGTGAGGGGAACCACCGGGGAGCTGTTTTTT

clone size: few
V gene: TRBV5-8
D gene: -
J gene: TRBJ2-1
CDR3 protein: CASNPGGRRFEQFF
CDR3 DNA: TGTGCCAGCAACCCTGGGGGTCGCCGGTTTGAGCAGTTCTTC

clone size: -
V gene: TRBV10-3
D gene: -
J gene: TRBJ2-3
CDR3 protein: CAISRLGTDTQYF
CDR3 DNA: TGTGCCATCAGTAGACTAGGCACAGATACGCAGTATTTT

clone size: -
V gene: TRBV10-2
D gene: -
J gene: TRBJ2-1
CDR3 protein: CASSPTRGANEQLF
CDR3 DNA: TGCGCCAGCAGCCCCACCAGGGGAGCTAATGAGCAGCTCTTC

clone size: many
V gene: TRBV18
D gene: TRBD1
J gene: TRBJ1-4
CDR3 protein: CASSHSGTDNEKLFF
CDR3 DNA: TGTGCCAGCTCACACTCCGGGACAGATAATGAAAAACTGTTTTTT

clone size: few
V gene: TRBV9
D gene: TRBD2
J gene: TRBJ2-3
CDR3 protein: CASSAPGLAGGFTDTQYF
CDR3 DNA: TGTGCCAGCAGCGCTCCGGGACTAGCGGGGGGATTCACAGATACGCAGTATTTT

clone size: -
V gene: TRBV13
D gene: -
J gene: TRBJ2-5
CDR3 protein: CASSLGAGWRDQVTQYF
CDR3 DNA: TGTGCCAGCAGCTTAGGGGCAGGTTGGCGGGACCAAGTGACCCAGTACTTC

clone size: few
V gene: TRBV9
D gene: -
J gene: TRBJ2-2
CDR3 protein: CASDSGSNTGELFF
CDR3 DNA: TGTGCCAGCGATTCTGGTTCGAACACCGGGGAGCTGTTTTTT

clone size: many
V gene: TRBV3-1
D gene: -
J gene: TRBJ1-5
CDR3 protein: CASSQGRVNQPQHF
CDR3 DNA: TGTGCCAGCAGCCAAGGAAGGGTCAATCAGCCCCAGCATTTT

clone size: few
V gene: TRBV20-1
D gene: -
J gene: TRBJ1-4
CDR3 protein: CSARGGPGEKLFF
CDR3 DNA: TGCAGTGCTAGAGGGGGCCCGGGGGAAAAACTGTTTTTT

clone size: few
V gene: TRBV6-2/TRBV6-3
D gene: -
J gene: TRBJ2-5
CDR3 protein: CASSYPDPQETQYF
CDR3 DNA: TGTGCCAGCAGTTACCCGGACCCTCAAGAGACCCAGTACTTC

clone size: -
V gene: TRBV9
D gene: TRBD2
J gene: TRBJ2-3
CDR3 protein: CASSSSAGGRSGYGADTQYF
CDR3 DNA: TGTGCCAGCAGCTCGTCGGCGGGAGGGAGGTCGGGTTATGGCGCAGATACGCAGTATTTT

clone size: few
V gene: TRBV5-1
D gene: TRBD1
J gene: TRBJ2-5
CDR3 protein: CASSLGTEAQYF
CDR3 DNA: TGCGCCAGCAGCTTAGGGACAGAAGCCCAGTACTTC

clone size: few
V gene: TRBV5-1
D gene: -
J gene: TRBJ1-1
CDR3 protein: CASSGSAGGTEAFF
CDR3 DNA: TGCGCCAGCAGCGGTTCCGCTGGGGGAACTGAAGCTTTCTTT

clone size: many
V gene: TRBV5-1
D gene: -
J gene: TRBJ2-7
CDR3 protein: CASSLEGYHEQYF
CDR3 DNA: TGCGCCAGCAGCTTGGAGGGGTACCACGAGCAGTACTTC

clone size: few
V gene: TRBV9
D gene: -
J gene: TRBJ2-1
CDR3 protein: CASSPPEGSLENEQFF
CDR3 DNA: TGTGCCAGCAGCCCCCCCGAAGGGTCATTGGAAAATGAGCAGTTCTTC

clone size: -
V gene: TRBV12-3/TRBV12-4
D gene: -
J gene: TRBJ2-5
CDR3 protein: CASSFRADYQETQYF
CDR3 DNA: TGTGCCAGCAGTTTCAGGGCTGACTACCAAGAGACCCAGTACTTC

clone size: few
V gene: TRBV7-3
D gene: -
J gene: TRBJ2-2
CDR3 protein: CASSRGTQNTGELFF
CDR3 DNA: TGTGCCAGCAGCCGGGGGACACAGAACACCGGGGAGCTGTTTTTT

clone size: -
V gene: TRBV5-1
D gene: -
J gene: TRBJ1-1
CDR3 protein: CASSASQWTEAFF
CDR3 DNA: TGCGCCAGCAGCGCCTCTCAGTGGACTGAAGCTTTCTTT

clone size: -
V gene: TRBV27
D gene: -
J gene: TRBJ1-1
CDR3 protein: CASWGQGLWTEAFF
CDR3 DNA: TGTGCCAGTTGGGGTCAGGGGCTTTGGACTGAAGCTTTCTTT

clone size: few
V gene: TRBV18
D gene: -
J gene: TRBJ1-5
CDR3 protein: CASSTQGQPQHF
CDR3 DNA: TGTGCCAGCTCAACACAGGGTCAGCCCCAGCATTTT

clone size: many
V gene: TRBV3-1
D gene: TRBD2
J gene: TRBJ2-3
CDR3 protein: CASSQEGLARDTQYF
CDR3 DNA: TGTGCCAGCAGCCAAGAGGGACTAGCGCGAGATACGCAGTATTTT

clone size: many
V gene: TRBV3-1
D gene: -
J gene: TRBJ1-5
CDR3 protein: CASSLGPFNQPQHF
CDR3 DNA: TGTGCCAGCAGCCTGGGACCGTTCAATCAGCCCCAGCATTTT

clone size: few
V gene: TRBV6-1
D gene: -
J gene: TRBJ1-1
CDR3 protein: CASSPSRGPNTEAFF
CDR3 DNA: TGTGCCAGCAGTCCATCACGCGGGCCAAACACTGAAGCTTTCTTT

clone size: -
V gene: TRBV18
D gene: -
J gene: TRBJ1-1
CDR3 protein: CASSPRGGERNFMNTEAFF
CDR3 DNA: TGTGCCAGCTCACCCCGAGGGGGGGAGCGAAATTTCATGAACACTGAAGCTTTCTTT

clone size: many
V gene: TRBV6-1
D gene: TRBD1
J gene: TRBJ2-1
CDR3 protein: CASSERGQVYNEQFF
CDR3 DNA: TGTGCCAGCAGTGAACGGGGACAGGTGTACAATGAGCAGTTCTTC